This is a list of T cell receptor beta chains from one sample in a study of OX40 agonist ivuxolimab in advanced cancers. Libraries were prepared by immunoSEQ multiplex PCR; TCRdb keeps only in-frame clonotypes and omits some of them. The sample has tens of thousands of clones, over 75% seen once. Source: CD4+ or CD8+ T cells sorted from blood, taken in a trial of the OX40 agonist ivuxolimab. These receptors originate from an adult with an advanced solid tumor such as melanoma, head and neck, liver or kidney cancer. Both conserved end residues are part of each CDR3. The order of the fields is D gene, V gene, J gene, clone size, CDR3 protein, CDR3 DNA. The D gene is left open where the match is weak. The size field is filled for only some rows; it gives once, few, many or a size class.

NA	TRBV19	TRBJ1-1	NA	CASSQPLRDTEAFF	TGTGCCAGTAGCCAGCCTCTAAGGGACACTGAAGCTTTCTTT
TRBD1	TRBV5-1	TRBJ2-7	NA	CASSLDRGPYEQYF	TGCGCCAGCAGCTTGGACAGGGGGCCTTACGAGCAGTACTTC
NA	TRBV28	TRBJ2-7	NA	CASSFTRRSSEQYF	TGTGCCAGCAGTTTCACCCGCAGGTCCTCCGAGCAGTACTTC
NA	TRBV5-1	TRBJ2-5	NA	CASSLVGAETQYF	TGCGCCAGCAGCTTGGTCGGGGCGGAGACCCAGTACTTC
TRBD1	TRBV28	TRBJ1-5	once	CASSQGGASNQPQHF	TGTGCCAGCAGTCAGGGGGGGGCTAGCAATCAGCCCCAGCATTTT
NA	TRBV19	TRBJ1-2	NA	CASSILGNYGYTF	TGTGCCAGTAGTATCTTAGGGAACTATGGCTACACCTTC
TRBD1	TRBV19	TRBJ2-5	NA	CASSMDRGETQYF	TGTGCCAGTAGTATGGACAGGGGCGAGACCCAGTACTTC
NA	TRBV7-9	TRBJ2-1	NA	CASSRREGFGSYNEQFF	TGTGCCAGCAGCCGCAGGGAAGGATTTGGCTCCTACAATGAGCAGTTCTTC
NA	TRBV7-9	TRBJ1-6	once	CASSLRGGKSSPLHF	TGTGCCAGCAGCTTAAGGGGGGGGAAGAGTTCACCCCTCCACTTT
TRBD1	TRBV11-2	TRBJ2-2	NA	CASSLRPSKGAGGELFF	TGTGCCAGCAGCTTAAGGCCCTCCAAGGGGGCTGGCGGGGAGCTGTTTTTT
TRBD2	TRBV5-1	TRBJ2-1	few	CAGTTSGRAEVNEQFF	TGCGCCGGGACGACTAGCGGGAGGGCCGAGGTCAATGAGCAGTTCTTC
TRBD1	TRBV27	TRBJ1-2	NA	CASRLTGRGVYGYTF	TGTGCCAGCAGGTTGACAGGGAGAGGGGTCTATGGCTACACCTTC
NA	TRBV11-2	TRBJ1-1	NA	CASSDLKMNTEAFF	TGTGCCAGCAGCGACCTCAAGATGAACACTGAAGCTTTCTTT
NA	TRBV6-5	TRBJ2-1	NA	CASSTQGIGNEQFF	TGTGCCAGCAGTACCCAGGGGATCGGCAATGAGCAGTTCTTC
NA	TRBV21-1	TRBJ2-5	NA	CASSKALSEGGRETQYF	TGTGCCAGCAGCAAAGCGCTTTCCGAGGGGGGTAGAGAGACCCAGTACTTC
NA	TRBV1	TRBJ1-4	once	CTSSQGRRLGEKLFF	TGCACCAGCAGCCAAGGCCGAAGGTTAGGTGAAAAACTGTTTTTT